These T cell receptor beta chains were read from a single sample in a study of T cell repertoires in cytomegalovirus infection. No antigen has been assigned to these receptors. Each CDR3 protein gets one entry after TCRdb re-called the reads with MiXCR. The sample lists approximately 470,000 distinct CDR3 sequences; about two fifths were seen once. The starting material was cultured PBMCs, obtained from culture after CMV antigen stimulation. These receptors all come from a human donor in good health (CMV status not recorded). Some clones in this sample may be carry-over from other donors' samples. CDR3s include the opening cysteine and the closing phenylalanine or tryptophan. A D gene is named only where the DNA matches it firmly. Only part of the rows carry a size: once, few, many, or a class if the clone is expanded.

j_call	clone_size	v_call	d_call	cdr3_aa	cdr3_nt
TRBJ2-2	few	TRBV7-6	-	CASSLPRSGELFF	TGTGCCAGCAGCCTCCCCAGGTCCGGGGAGCTGTTTTTT
TRBJ1-1	once	TRBV14	-	CASSPWDTEAFF	TGTGCCAGCAGCCCGTGGGACACTGAAGCTTTCTTT
TRBJ2-1	-	TRBV7-2	TRBD2	CASSPRKAGDNEQFF	TGTGCCAGCAGCCCCCGGAAAGCGGGGGACAATGAGCAGTTCTTC
TRBJ1-5	many	TRBV7-2	TRBD1	CATGRGSSNQPQHF	TGTGCCACCGGCAGGGGGTCTAGCAATCAGCCCCAGCATTTT
TRBJ2-2	few	TRBV7-2	-	CASSYSGTGELFF	TGTGCCAGCAGTTATAGTGGCACCGGGGAGCTGTTTTTT
TRBJ2-7	-	TRBV5-1	-	CASSSTSYYEQYF	TGCGCCAGCAGCTCCACTAGTTACTACGAGCAGTACTTC
TRBJ1-1	-	TRBV6-1	-	CASSPAGGNVNTEAFF	TGTGCCAGCAGCCCCGCGGGGGGCAACGTGAACACTGAAGCTTTCTTT
TRBJ2-1	-	TRBV20-1	TRBD2	CSAREDLAATYNEQFF	TGCAGTGCTAGAGAAGACCTAGCGGCTACCTACAATGAGCAGTTCTTC
TRBJ2-2	-	TRBV28	-	CASRLTTSGSANTGELFF	TGTGCCAGCAGGCTAACAACTTCAGGGTCGGCAAACACCGGGGAGCTGTTTTTT
TRBJ1-1	-	TRBV7-6	TRBD1	CASSRSTGGDTEAFF	TGTGCCAGCAGCCGATCGACAGGGGGGGACACTGAAGCTTTCTTT
TRBJ1-1	once	TRBV19	-	CASSITGESTEAFF	TGTGCCAGTAGTATCACCGGGGAGAGCACTGAAGCTTTCTTT
TRBJ2-3	-	TRBV4-1	-	CASSQVRGTDTQYF	TGCGCCAGCAGCCAAGTACGGGGGACAGATACGCAGTATTTT
TRBJ1-3	many	TRBV9	-	CASSVDRGGNTIYF	TGTGCCAGCAGCGTAGATCGCGGTGGAAACACCATATATTTT
TRBJ1-6	-	TRBV20-1	-	CSAMQGSGSPLHF	TGCAGTGCTATGCAGGGTTCAGGTTCACCCCTCCACTTT
TRBJ2-2	-	TRBV7-9	TRBD2	CASSPRSSGVDTGELFF	TGTGCCAGCAGCCCCCGCTCCAGCGGGGTGGACACCGGGGAGCTGTTTTTT
TRBJ2-3	-	TRBV10-3	TRBD2	CAISGGALDTQYF	TGTGCCATCAGCGGGGGGGCCCTAGATACGCAGTATTTT
TRBJ2-5	-	TRBV12-3/TRBV12-4	TRBD2	CASSNKLAGYQETQYF	TGTGCCAGCAGTAACAAACTAGCGGGGTACCAAGAGACCCAGTACTTC
TRBJ2-5	-	TRBV27	-	CASSHARGETQYF	TGTGCCAGCAGCCATGCTAGAGGAGAGACCCAGTACTTC
TRBJ2-1	many	TRBV7-2	TRBD2	CASSLVSGTSGLYNEQFF	TGTGCCAGCAGCTTAGTTAGCGGGACTAGCGGGTTGTACAATGAGCAGTTCTTC
TRBJ2-2	-	TRBV6-6	-	CASRGRAEEAGELFF	TGTGCCAGCAGGGGCCGGGCCGAGGAGGCCGGGGAGCTGTTTTTT
TRBJ1-5	-	TRBV27	-	CASSLVGGRNQPQHF	TGTGCCAGCAGTTTAGTCGGGGGCCGCAATCAGCCCCAGCATTTT
TRBJ2-3	many	TRBV7-2	TRBD2	CASSLRSGRVLGEPDTQYF	TGTGCCAGCAGCCTTCGTAGCGGGAGGGTTCTGGGTGAACCAGATACGCAGTATTTT
TRBJ2-3	-	TRBV6-1	-	CASSRRVPHTDTQYF	TGTGCCAGCAGCCGCAGGGTTCCACACACAGATACGCAGTATTTT
TRBJ1-5	-	TRBV6-2/TRBV6-3	-	CASSGSRNQPQHF	TGTGCCAGCAGCGGCTCCCGAAATCAGCCCCAGCATTTT
TRBJ2-1	-	TRBV6-2/TRBV6-3	-	CASSRGLPYNEQFF	TGTGCCAGCAGCCGAGGACTACCCTACAATGAGCAGTTCTTC
TRBJ2-7	-	TRBV7-6	-	CASSLTADREQYF	TGTGCCAGCAGCTTAACCGCCGACAGGGAGCAGTACTTC
TRBJ2-1	-	TRBV19	-	CASSMSANFNEQFF	TGTGCCAGTAGTATGTCTGCGAATTTCAATGAGCAGTTCTTC
TRBJ2-1	few	TRBV6-2/TRBV6-3	-	CASSRPGVYNEQFF	TGTGCCAGCAGCAGGCCAGGGGTCTACAATGAGCAGTTCTTC
TRBJ1-1	-	TRBV29-1	-	CSVEAVQVIEAFF	TGCAGCGTTGAAGCGGTACAGGTCATTGAAGCTTTCTTT
TRBJ1-2	-	TRBV10-3	TRBD1	CAISDLGQGDSGYTF	TGTGCCATCAGTGATCTGGGACAGGGTGATAGTGGCTACACCTTC
TRBJ2-1	-	TRBV19	TRBD1	CASSDRDRVFF	TGTGCCAGTAGCGACCGGGACAGGGTGTTCTTC
TRBJ1-5	-	TRBV20-1	TRBD1	CSAEGQGLDQPQHF	TGCAGTGCTGAGGGACAGGGATTGGATCAGCCCCAGCATTTT
TRBJ2-3	once	TRBV30	TRBD2	CAWSTRRTSGSISTDTQYF	TGTGCCTGGAGTACTCGACGGACTAGCGGGAGCATTAGCACAGATACGCAGTATTTT
TRBJ2-2	few	TRBV7-4	TRBD2	CASSSLNREGGRRTGELFF	TGTGCCAGCAGCTCCCTCAACAGGGAGGGCGGGAGGAGAACCGGGGAGCTGTTTTTT
TRBJ2-5	-	TRBV7-2	-	CASSLETEQETQYF	TGTGCCAGCAGCTTAGAGACAGAGCAAGAGACCCAGTACTTC
TRBJ2-7	once	TRBV7-9	-	CASSPRSGAYEQYF	TGTGCCAGCAGCCCCCGGAGTGGGGCCTACGAGCAGTACTTC
TRBJ2-3	-	TRBV10-3	TRBD2	CAISESERGRPDTQYF	TGTGCCATCAGTGAGTCGGAGCGGGGGAGGCCAGATACGCAGTATTTT
TRBJ1-1	-	TRBV4-1	-	CASSRPQVNTEAFF	TGCGCCAGCAGCCGTCCACAGGTGAACACTGAAGCTTTCTTT